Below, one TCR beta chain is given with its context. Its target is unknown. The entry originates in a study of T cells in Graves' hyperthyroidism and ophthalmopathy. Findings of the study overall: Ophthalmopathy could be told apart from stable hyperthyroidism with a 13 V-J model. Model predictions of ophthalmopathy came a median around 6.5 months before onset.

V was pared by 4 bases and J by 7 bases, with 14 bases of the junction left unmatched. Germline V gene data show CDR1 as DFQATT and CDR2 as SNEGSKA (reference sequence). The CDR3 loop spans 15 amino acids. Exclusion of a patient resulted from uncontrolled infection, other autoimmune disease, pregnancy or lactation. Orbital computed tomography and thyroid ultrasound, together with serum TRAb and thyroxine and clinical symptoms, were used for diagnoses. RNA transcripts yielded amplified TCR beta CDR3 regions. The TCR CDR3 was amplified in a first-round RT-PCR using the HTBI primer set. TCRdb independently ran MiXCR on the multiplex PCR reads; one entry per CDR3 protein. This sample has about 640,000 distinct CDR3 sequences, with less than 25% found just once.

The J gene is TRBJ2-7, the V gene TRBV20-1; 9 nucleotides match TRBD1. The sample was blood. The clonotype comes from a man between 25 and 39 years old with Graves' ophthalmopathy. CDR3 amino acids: CSATLRQGGAGEQYF. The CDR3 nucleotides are TGCAGTGCTACCCTACGACAGGGGGGGGCCGGTGAGCAGTACTTC.